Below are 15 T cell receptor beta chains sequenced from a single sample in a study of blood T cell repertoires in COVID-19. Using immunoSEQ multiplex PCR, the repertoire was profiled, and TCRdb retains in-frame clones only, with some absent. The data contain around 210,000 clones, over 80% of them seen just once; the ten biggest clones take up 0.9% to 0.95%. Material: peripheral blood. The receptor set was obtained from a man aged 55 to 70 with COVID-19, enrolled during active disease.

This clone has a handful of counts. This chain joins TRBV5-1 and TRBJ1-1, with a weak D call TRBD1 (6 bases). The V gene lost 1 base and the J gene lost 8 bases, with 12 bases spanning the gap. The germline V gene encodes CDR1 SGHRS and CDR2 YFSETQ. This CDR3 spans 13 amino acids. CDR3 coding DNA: TGCGCCAGCAGCTTGCAAGGGGGAGAAGAAGCTTTCTTT. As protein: CASSLQGGEEAFF.

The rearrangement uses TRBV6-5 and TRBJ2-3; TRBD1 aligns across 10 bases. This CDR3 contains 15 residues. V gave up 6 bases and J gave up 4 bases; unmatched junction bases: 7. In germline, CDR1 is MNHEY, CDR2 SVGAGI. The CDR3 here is CASSTRDRGPDTQYF. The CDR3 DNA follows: TGTGCCAGCAGCACTCGGGACAGGGGACCAGATACGCAGTATTTT.

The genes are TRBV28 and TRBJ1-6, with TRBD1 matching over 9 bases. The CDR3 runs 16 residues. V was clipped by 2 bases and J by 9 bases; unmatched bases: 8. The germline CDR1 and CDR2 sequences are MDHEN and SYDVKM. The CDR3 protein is CASSLPDRGFSSPLHF. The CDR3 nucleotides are TGTGCCAGCAGTTTACCGGACAGGGGTTTCTCTTCACCCCTCCACTTT.

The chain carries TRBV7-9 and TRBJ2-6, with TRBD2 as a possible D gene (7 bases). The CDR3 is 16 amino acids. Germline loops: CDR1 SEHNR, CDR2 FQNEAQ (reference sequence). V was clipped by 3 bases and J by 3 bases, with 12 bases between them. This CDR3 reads CASSFGGALGANVLTF. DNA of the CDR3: TGTGCCAGCAGCTTTGGGGGGGCGCTTGGGGCCAACGTCCTGACTTTC.

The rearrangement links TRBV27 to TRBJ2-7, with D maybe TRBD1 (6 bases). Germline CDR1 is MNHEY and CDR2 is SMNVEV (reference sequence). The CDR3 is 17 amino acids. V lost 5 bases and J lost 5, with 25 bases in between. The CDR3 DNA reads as TGTGCCAGCAGTACGACTCCGAGACAGGCGATGGGGGACGAGCAGTACTTC. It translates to CASSTTPRQAMGDEQYF.

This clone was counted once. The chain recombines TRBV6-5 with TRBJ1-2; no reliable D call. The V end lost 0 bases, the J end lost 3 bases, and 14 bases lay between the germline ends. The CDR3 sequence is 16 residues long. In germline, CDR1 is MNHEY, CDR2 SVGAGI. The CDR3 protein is CASSYSWRAGDYGYTF. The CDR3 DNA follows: TGTGCCAGCAGTTACTCTTGGAGGGCTGGCGACTATGGCTACACCTTC.

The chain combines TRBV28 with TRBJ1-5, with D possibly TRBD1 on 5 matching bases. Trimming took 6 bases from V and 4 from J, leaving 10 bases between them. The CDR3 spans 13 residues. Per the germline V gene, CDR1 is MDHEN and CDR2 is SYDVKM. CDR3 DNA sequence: TGTGCCAGCAGCTCGGACACGAATCAGCCCCAGCATTTT. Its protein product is CASSSDTNQPQHF. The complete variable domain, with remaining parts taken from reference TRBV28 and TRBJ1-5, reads DVKVTQSSRYLVKRTGEKVFLECVQDMDHENMFWYRQDPGLGLRLIYFSYDVKMKEKGDIPEGYSVSREKKERFSLILESASTNQTSMYLCASSSDTNQPQHFGDGTRLSIL.

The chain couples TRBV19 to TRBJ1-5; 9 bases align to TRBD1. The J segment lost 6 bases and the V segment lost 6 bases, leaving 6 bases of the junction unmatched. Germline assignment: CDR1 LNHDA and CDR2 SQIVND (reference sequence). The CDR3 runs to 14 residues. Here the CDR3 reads CASSLQGARQPQHF. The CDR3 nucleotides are TGTGCCAGTAGCTTACAGGGGGCTCGTCAGCCCCAGCATTTT.

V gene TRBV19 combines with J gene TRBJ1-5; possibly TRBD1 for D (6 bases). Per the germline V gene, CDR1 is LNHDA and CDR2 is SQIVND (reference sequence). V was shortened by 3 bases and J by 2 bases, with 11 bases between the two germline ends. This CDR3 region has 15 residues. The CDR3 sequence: CASSILGGGNQPQHF. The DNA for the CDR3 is TGTGCCAGTAGTATTCTAGGGGGTGGCAATCAGCCCCAGCATTTT. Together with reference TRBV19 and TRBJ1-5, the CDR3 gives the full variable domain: DGGITQSPKYLFRKEGQNVTLSCEQNLNHDAMYWYRQDPGQGLRLIYYSQIVNDFQKGDIAEGYSVSREKKESFPLTVTSAQKNPTAFYLCASSILGGGNQPQHFGDGTRLSIL.

CDR3 sequence (DNA): TGTGCCAGCAGTTTAGGCGTCGGGGGGGTGGAAAACTATGGCTACACCTTC. This gives the protein CASSLGVGGVENYGYTF. The chain carries TRBV27 and TRBJ1-2, with a tentative D call TRBD1 (5 bases). V lost 2 bases and J lost 2, with 18 bases in between. Germline lookup yields CDR1 MNHEY and CDR2 SMNVEV (reference sequence). This CDR3 has 17 residues.

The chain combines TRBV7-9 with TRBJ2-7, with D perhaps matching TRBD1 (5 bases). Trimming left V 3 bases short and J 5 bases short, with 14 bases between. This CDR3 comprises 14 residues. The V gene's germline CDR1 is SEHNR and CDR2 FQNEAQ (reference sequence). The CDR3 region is CASSFIQVVDEQYF. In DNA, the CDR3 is TGTGCCAGCAGCTTTATACAGGTTGTCGACGAGCAGTACTTC.

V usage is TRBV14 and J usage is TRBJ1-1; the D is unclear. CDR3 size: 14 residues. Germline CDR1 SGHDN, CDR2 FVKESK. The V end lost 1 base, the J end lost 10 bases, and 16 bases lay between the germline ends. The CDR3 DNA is TGTGCCAGCAGCCAAGCACATCCAGGCTCCTCAGCTTTCTTT. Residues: CASSQAHPGSSAFF.

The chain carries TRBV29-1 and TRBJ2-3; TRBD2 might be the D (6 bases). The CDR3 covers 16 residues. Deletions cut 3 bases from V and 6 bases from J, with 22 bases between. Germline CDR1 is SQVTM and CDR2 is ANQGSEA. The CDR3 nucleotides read TGCAGCGTTGACGCCCCCGGAGCGGGCGTCTCGGATACGCAGTATTTT. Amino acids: CSVDAPGAGVSDTQYF.

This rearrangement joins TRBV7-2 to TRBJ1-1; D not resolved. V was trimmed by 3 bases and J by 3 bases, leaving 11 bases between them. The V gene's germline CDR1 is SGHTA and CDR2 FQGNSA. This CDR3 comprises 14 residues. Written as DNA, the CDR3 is TGTGCCAGCAGCTTGCGCTGGGAGGACACTGAAGCTTTCTTT. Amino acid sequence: CASSLRWEDTEAFF.

This CDR3 is CAISGSSGNGELFF. For the CDR3, the DNA is TGTGCCATCAGTGGCTCAAGCGGGAACGGGGAGCTGTTTTTT. The rearrangement links TRBV10-3 to TRBJ2-2, with TRBD2 matching over 7 bases. V was pared by 4 bases and J by 7 bases, with 6 bases of the junction left unmatched. CDR1 is ENHRY, CDR2 SYGVKD, per germline. The CDR3 spans 14 residues.